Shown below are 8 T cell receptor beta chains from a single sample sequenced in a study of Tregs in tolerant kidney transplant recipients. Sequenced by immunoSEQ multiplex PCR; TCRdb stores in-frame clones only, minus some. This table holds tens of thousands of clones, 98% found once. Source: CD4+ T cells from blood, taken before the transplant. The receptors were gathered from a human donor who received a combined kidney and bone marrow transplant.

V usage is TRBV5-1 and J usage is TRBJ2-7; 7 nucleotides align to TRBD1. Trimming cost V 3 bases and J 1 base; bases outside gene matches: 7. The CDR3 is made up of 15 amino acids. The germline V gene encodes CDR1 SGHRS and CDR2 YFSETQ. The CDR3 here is CASSWGQLSSYEQYF. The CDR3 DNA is TGCGCCAGCAGCTGGGGACAGTTATCTTCCTACGAGCAGTACTTC.

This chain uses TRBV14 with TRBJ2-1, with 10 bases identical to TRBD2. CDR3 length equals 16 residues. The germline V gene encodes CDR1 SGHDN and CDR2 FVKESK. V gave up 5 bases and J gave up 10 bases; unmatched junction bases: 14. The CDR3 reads CASSSRTSGQWGEQFF. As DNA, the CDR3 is TGTGCCAGCAGCTCCCGGACTAGCGGACAATGGGGGGAGCAGTTCTTC.

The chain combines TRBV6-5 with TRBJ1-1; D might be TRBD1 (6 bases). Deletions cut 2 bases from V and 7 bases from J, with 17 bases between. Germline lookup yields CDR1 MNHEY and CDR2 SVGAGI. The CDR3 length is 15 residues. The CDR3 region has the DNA TGTGCCAGCAGTTACCGTTACAGGGTCGCTGATGAAGCTTTCTTT. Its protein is CASSYRYRVADEAFF.

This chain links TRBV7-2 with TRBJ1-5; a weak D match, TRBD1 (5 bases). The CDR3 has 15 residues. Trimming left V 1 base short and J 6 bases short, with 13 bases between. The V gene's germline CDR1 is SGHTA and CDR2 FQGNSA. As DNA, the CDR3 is TGTGCCAGCAGCTTAGGGGCCAGGGTTGCTCAGCCCCAGCATTTT. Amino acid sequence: CASSLGARVAQPQHF.

The CDR3 loop is CASSLGTGAHYEQYF. The CDR3 nucleotides are TGTGCCAGCAGCTTGGGGACAGGGGCCCACTACGAGCAGTACTTC. This chain joins TRBV5-4 and TRBJ2-7, with 9 nucleotides matching TRBD1. Germline CDR1 SGHNT, CDR2 YYREEE (reference sequence). This CDR3 has 15 residues. With 0 bases clipped from V and 3 bases from J, the junction kept 4 bases outside the gene matches.

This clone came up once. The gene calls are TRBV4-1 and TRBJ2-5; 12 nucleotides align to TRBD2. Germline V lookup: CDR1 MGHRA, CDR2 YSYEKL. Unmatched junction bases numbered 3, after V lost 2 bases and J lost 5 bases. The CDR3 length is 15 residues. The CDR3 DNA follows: TGCGCCAGCAGCCAATTGGGGACTAGCGGGGAGACCCAGTACTTC. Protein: CASSQLGTSGETQYF.

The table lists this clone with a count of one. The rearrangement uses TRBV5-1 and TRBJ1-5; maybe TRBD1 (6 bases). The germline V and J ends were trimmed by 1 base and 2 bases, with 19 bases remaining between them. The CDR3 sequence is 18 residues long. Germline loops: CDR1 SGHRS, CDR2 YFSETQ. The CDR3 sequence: CASSLIATRNRGNQPQHF. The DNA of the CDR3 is TGCGCCAGCAGCTTGATAGCAACCCGGAACAGGGGCAATCAGCCCCAGCATTTT.

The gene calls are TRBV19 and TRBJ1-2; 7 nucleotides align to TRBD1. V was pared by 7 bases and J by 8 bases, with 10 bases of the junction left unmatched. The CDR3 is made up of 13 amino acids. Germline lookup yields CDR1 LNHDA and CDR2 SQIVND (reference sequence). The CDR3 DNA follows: TGTGCCAGTAACTCAAGACAGGGCGGAGGCTACACCTTC. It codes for CASNSRQGGGYTF.